The rows below give T cell receptor beta chains drawn from one sample of a study of memory CD4+ T cells and cytomegalovirus serostatus. Clones were read by immunoSEQ multiplex PCR, and TCRdb kept only the in-frame ones, dropping some. The sample shows around 32,000 clones, approximately 72% of them seen only once. The sample comprised memory CD4+ T cells from blood. These receptor sequences come from an adult in good health and CMV-seronegative. Some clones in this sample may be carry-over from other donors' samples. CDR3s include the opening cysteine and the closing phenylalanine or tryptophan. A D gene is named only where the DNA matches it firmly. Some rows mark clone size as missing; the rest say once, few, many or name a class of expanded clone.

.	TRBV6-1	TRBJ1-2	15	.	CASSETTGINYGYTF	TGTGCCAGCAGTGAAACAACAGGGATCAACTATGGCTACACCTTC
.	TRBV6-5	TRBJ2-7	15	.	CASSYSVRGPYEQYF	TGTGCCAGCAGTTACTCGGTCAGGGGCCCCTACGAGCAGTACTTC
few	TRBV4-1	TRBJ1-6	15	.	CASSSWTEINSPLHF	TGCGCCAGCAGCTCCTGGACCGAGATTAATTCACCCCTCCACTTT
few	TRBV7-3	TRBJ1-6	18	.	CASSHARGWGSYNSPLHF	TGTGCCAGCAGCCACGCCCGGGGGTGGGGCTCCTATAATTCACCCCTCCACTTT
.	TRBV5-1	TRBJ1-5	14	.	CASSLGTVNQPQHF	TGCGCCAGCAGCTTAGGGACGGTCAATCAGCCCCAGCATTTT
.	TRBV6-1	TRBJ1-2	14	.	CASSRDNSNYGYTF	TGTGCCAGTTCCCGGGACAACTCTAACTATGGCTACACCTTC
.	TRBV10-3	TRBJ1-2	15	.	CAIRRGGSSDYGYTF	TGTGCCATCAGGCGTGGGGGGAGTTCGGACTATGGCTACACCTTC
.	TRBV4-1	TRBJ1-4	15	.	CASSLTRRTNEKLFF	TGCGCCAGCAGCCTAACCCGTCGCACTAATGAAAAACTGTTTTTT
.	TRBV11-1	TRBJ2-1	13	.	CASSSGQNNEQFF	TGTGCCAGCAGCTCCGGACAAAACAATGAGCAGTTCTTC
.	TRBV7-2	TRBJ1-2	15	.	CASSSPTGPKGGYTF	TGTGCCAGCAGCTCCCCGACAGGACCTAAGGGTGGCTACACCTTC
.	TRBV6-1	TRBJ1-1	13	TRBD1	CASSQGQGAEAFF	TGTGCCAGCAGCCAGGGACAGGGGGCTGAAGCTTTCTTT
.	TRBV18	TRBJ2-7	16	.	CASSIEPPASSYEQYF	TGTGCCAGCTCTATAGAACCTCCAGCGAGCTCCTACGAGCAGTACTTC
.	TRBV6-5	TRBJ1-5	15	TRBD1	CASSPDRGPRQPQHF	TGTGCCAGCAGTCCGGACAGGGGGCCGAGGCAGCCCCAGCATTTT
few	TRBV4-3	TRBJ2-3	14	.	CASSQRDFTDTQYF	TGCGCCAGCAGCCAGCGGGACTTCACAGATACGCAGTATTTT
.	TRBV4-2	TRBJ2-3	16	TRBD2	CASSQNPSGGTDTQYF	TGTGCCAGCAGCCAAAATCCTAGCGGGGGGACAGATACGCAGTATTTT
.	TRBV2	TRBJ1-2	13	.	CASSPERGYGYTF	TGTGCCAGCAGCCCCGAAAGGGGCTATGGCTACACCTTC
.	TRBV5-1	TRBJ2-3	16	TRBD2	CASSLVGGGASDTQYF	TGCGCCAGCAGCTTGGTAGGCGGGGGGGCATCAGATACGCAGTATTTT
few	TRBV6-6	TRBJ2-1	15	.	CASSSSRAARDEQFF	TGTGCCAGCAGTTCAAGCCGGGCCGCACGGGATGAGCAGTTCTTC
.	TRBV6-1	TRBJ1-1	14	.	CASSEIGFGAEAFF	TGTGCCAGCAGTGAAATAGGGTTTGGCGCTGAAGCTTTCTTT
.	TRBV15	TRBJ1-5	16	.	CATSREGVVGNQPQHF	TGTGCCACCAGCAGAGAGGGGGTGGTAGGCAATCAGCCCCAGCATTTT
once	TRBV5-8	TRBJ1-2	13	.	CASSLDRDYGYTF	TGTGCCAGCAGCTTGGACAGGGACTATGGCTACACCTTC
.	TRBV10-3	TRBJ2-7	14	TRBD1	CAISQPGQSYEQYF	TGTGCCATCAGTCAACCGGGACAGTCCTACGAGCAGTACTTC
.	TRBV7-9	TRBJ1-1	13	.	CASSHLQSQKAFF	TGTGCCAGCAGCCACCTACAGAGTCAGAAAGCTTTCTTT
.	TRBV4-2	TRBJ2-3	21	TRBD2	CASSPVWASGGQTSSTDTQYF	TGTGCCAGCAGCCCCGTATGGGCTAGCGGGGGGCAGACTTCTAGCACAGATACGCAGTATTTT
few	TRBV6-1	TRBJ2-6	16	.	CASSEAQGSGANVLTF	TGTGCCAGCAGTGAAGCGCAGGGGTCTGGGGCCAACGTCCTGACTTTC
.	TRBV5-1	TRBJ2-1	14	TRBD1	CASFGQGARSEQFF	TGCGCCAGCTTTGGACAGGGGGCCCGGAGTGAGCAGTTCTTC
.	TRBV5-1	TRBJ2-2	15	TRBD2	CASSAAGGPTGELFF	TGCGCCAGCAGCGCGGCGGGGGGGCCGACCGGGGAGCTGTTTTTT
.	TRBV27	TRBJ1-1	14	TRBD1	CASSFVRGRAEAFF	TGTGCCAGCAGTTTTGTCAGGGGGCGCGCTGAAGCTTTCTTT
.	TRBV2	TRBJ2-2	14	.	CASSVGLGTGELFF	TGTGCCAGCAGTGTGGGGTTAGGCACCGGGGAGCTGTTTTTT
few	TRBV29-1	TRBJ2-4	12	.	CSVKVGGNIQYF	TGCAGCGTTAAGGTCGGAGGAAACATTCAGTACTTC
.	TRBV28	TRBJ1-2	13	TRBD1	CASSQGALYGYTF	TGTGCCAGCAGTCAGGGGGCCCTCTATGGCTACACCTTC
.	TRBV9	TRBJ1-3	16	.	CASSTQTGDSGNTIYF	TGTGCCAGCAGCACCCAGACAGGCGACTCTGGAAACACCATATATTTT
.	TRBV6-1	TRBJ2-7	15	TRBD1	CASSELGTASYEQYF	TGTGCCAGCAGTGAACTAGGGACAGCCTCCTACGAGCAGTACTTC
.	TRBV5-1	TRBJ1-1	12	.	CASSLRDTEAFF	TGCGCCAGCAGCCTCCGGGACACTGAAGCTTTCTTT
.	TRBV19	TRBJ2-1	17	TRBD2	CASSIGLGLAAYNEQFF	TGTGCCAGTAGTATAGGACTGGGACTAGCGGCCTACAATGAGCAGTTCTTC
.	TRBV5-1	TRBJ2-5	13	.	CASSLGLSETQYF	TGCGCCAGCAGCTTAGGCCTCTCAGAGACCCAGTACTTC
.	TRBV11-3	TRBJ1-1	15	.	CASSPRGGGFTEAFF	TGTGCCAGCAGCCCCCGAGGGGGGGGGTTCACTGAAGCTTTCTTT
.	TRBV5-6	TRBJ2-7	14	.	CASSLGGGFREQYF	TGTGCCAGCAGCTTGGGAGGAGGGTTTCGCGAGCAGTACTTC
.	TRBV14	TRBJ1-1	13	.	CASSQVRNTEAFF	TGTGCCAGCAGCCAAGTTCGGAACACTGAAGCTTTCTTT
.	TRBV7-2	TRBJ2-3	14	.	CASSLEGITDTQYF	TGTGCCAGCAGCTTGGAGGGGATCACAGATACGCAGTATTTT
.	TRBV15	TRBJ2-1	15	TRBD2	CATSRPSGGYNEQFF	TGTGCCACCAGCAGACCCAGCGGGGGCTACAATGAGCAGTTCTTC
once	TRBV5-1	TRBJ1-2	15	TRBD1	CASSLALGGAYGYTF	TGCGCCAGCAGCTTGGCCTTAGGGGGCGCCTATGGCTACACCTTC
.	TRBV19	TRBJ1-2	14	TRBD1	CASSTGTGYYGYTF	TGTGCCAGTAGTACAGGGACAGGGTACTATGGCTACACCTTC
.	TRBV4-1	TRBJ1-2	14	TRBD1	CASSPGQGNYGYTF	TGCGCCAGCAGCCCCGGACAGGGGAACTATGGCTACACCTTC
.	TRBV29-1	TRBJ1-1	15	.	CSVGTTASSYTEAFF	TGCAGCGTTGGAACGACGGCTTCCTCCTACACTGAAGCTTTCTTT
.	TRBV6-5	TRBJ1-2	14	.	CASTRGVLPYGYTF	TGTGCCAGCACCCGGGGGGTTCTCCCCTATGGCTACACCTTC
once	TRBV10-3	TRBJ2-3	16	TRBD2	CAIRTGTSGGVMKQYF	TGTGCCATCAGAACCGGGACTAGCGGGGGGGTTATGAAGCAGTATTTT
few	TRBV30	TRBJ1-5	13	.	CAWSPDSNQPQHF	TGTGCCTGGAGCCCGGATAGCAATCAGCCCCAGCATTTT